These 28 T cell receptor beta chains originate from one sample sequenced in a study of T-cell reconstitution after alpha-beta-depleted transplantation in children. A TCRbeta library incorporating unique molecular identifiers was prepared. One entry per CDR3 protein, called by TCRdb with MiXCR from the PCR reads. The sample includes 700,000 to 950,000 distinct CDR3 sequences, roughly 15% seen only once; the top ten take roughly 5%. The specimen was PBMCs, mostly from graft donor cells, collected 360 days after TCRalphabeta/CD19-depleted stem cell transplant. The source is a male patient under 18 who had a stem cell transplant for acute lymphoblastic leukemia, so the T cells may come from the graft donor.

This clonotype was seen repeatedly, ten times or more. The chain recombines TRBV7-6 with TRBJ2-7; a weak D match, TRBD2 (6 bases). V lost 2 bases and J lost 0, with 20 bases in between. This CDR3 comprises 18 residues. CDR1 is SGHVS and CDR2 is FNYEAQ in the germline V gene. CDR3 DNA: TGTGCCAGCAGCTTAAACCCCCCTGGGGACTTGATCTCCTACGAGCAGTACTTC. Its translation is CASSLNPPGDLISYEQYF.

The gene calls are TRBV7-2 and TRBJ1-2, with 9 bases aligning to TRBD1. This CDR3 spans 17 amino acids. In germline, CDR1 is SGHTA, CDR2 FQGNSA. V lost 3 bases to trimming and J lost 2 bases; unmatched junction nucleotides: 10. The DNA of the CDR3 is TGTGCCAGCAGCTTGAGTGACAGGGGGATATCGAACTATGGCTACACCTTC. Residues: CASSLSDRGISNYGYTF.

Only a few counts were recorded for this clonotype. The rearrangement links TRBV6-1 to TRBJ2-1; TRBD2 matches at 13 bases. The V gene end was trimmed by 5 bases and the J gene end by 3 bases; junction bases not matched to a gene: 4. This CDR3 has 16 residues. Germline-derived CDR1 and CDR2 are MNHNS and SASEGT. In DNA, the CDR3 is TGTGCCAGCAGTCGACTAGCGGGAGGAGGCTACAATGAGCAGTTCTTC. Translating it yields CASSRLAGGGYNEQFF.

V and J are TRBV7-9 and TRBJ2-1, with D perhaps TRBD2 (5 bases). V was shortened by 2 bases and J by 8 bases, with 13 bases between the two germline ends. CDR3 size: 14 residues. Germline V gene lookup returns CDR1 SEHNR and CDR2 FQNEAQ (reference sequence). Here the CDR3 DNA reads TGTGCCAGCAGCTTACCCGGACTTCCGCATGAGCAGTTCTTC. Translation gives CASSLPGLPHEQFF. The variable domain in full, with the rest retrieved from reference TRBV7-9 and TRBJ2-1, is DTGVSQNPRHKITKRGQNVTFRCDPISEHNRLYWYRQTLGQGPEFLTYFQNEAQLEKSRLLSDRFSAERPKGSFSTLEIQRTEQGDSAMYLCASSLPGLPHEQFFGPGTRLTVL.

V usage is TRBV3-1 and J usage is TRBJ2-1; D may be TRBD2 (6 bases). Germline V gene sequence: CDR1 LGHDT, CDR2 YNNKEL (reference sequence). V shed 1 base and J shed 10 bases, with 14 bases lying between them. This CDR3 has 14 amino acids. The CDR3 nucleotides are TGTGCCAGCAGCCAAGTTACTAGCACCAAGGAGCAGTTCTTC. Protein sequence: CASSQVTSTKEQFF.

This clonotype was seen only a few times. V and J are TRBV7-2 and TRBJ2-6, with D perhaps assigned TRBD1 or TRBD2 (5 bases each). This CDR3 is 22 amino acids long. Per germline, CDR1 SGHTA and CDR2 FQGNSA. Trimming took 0 bases from V and 0 from J, leaving 24 bases between them. The CDR3 DNA sequence: TGTGCCAGCAGCTTAGCCGTGAGAAGAGGGGCCGGTGGATTCTCTGGGGCCAACGTCCTGACTTTC. This encodes CASSLAVRRGAGGFSGANVLTF.

V and J are TRBV18 and TRBJ2-1; TRBD2 matches at 12 bases. The CDR3 sequence is 17 residues long. The J segment lost 7 bases and the V segment lost 2 bases, leaving 9 bases of the junction unmatched. CDR1 is KGHSH and CDR2 is LQKENI in the germline V gene. CDR3 coding DNA: TGTGCCAGCTCACCAGTTCGATTAACTAGCGGGAGGAATGAGCAGTTCTTC. It is translated as CASSPVRLTSGRNEQFF.

The chain couples TRBV7-9 to TRBJ2-1, with D perhaps matching TRBD1 (5 bases). CDR1 SEHNR and CDR2 FQNEAQ come from the germline V gene (reference sequence). This CDR3 region has 15 residues. Trimming cost V 4 bases and J 1 base, with 11 bases left between them. Here the CDR3 DNA reads TGTGCCAGCAGCTCCATGACAGAGTCCTACAATGAGCAGTTCTTC. Its translation is CASSSMTESYNEQFF.

The chain couples TRBV12-5 to TRBJ2-1; 12 bases map to TRBD2. V gave up 2 bases and J gave up 6 bases; unmatched junction bases: 5. Germline V gene data show CDR1 as LGHNT and CDR2 as FRNRAP. This CDR3 region has 16 residues. CDR3 nucleotides: TGTGCTAGTGGTTTGTTTCTAGCGGGAGGGTCCAATGAGCAGTTCTTC. Translated: CASGLFLAGGSNEQFF.

This clonotype appeared a few times. V gene TRBV12-3 or TRBV12-4 combines with J gene TRBJ2-3; 9 bases are a match to TRBD2. V lost 0 bases to trimming and J lost 4 bases; unmatched junction nucleotides: 14. The CDR3 length is 19 residues. CDR3 residues: CASSLARHRQGGRADTQYF. The CDR3 DNA reads TGTGCCAGCAGTTTAGCGAGACACCGACAGGGCGGGAGGGCAGATACGCAGTATTTT.

The chain joins TRBV6-2 or TRBV6-3 to TRBJ1-3, with D possibly being TRBD1 (5 bases). Germline loops: CDR1 MNHEY, CDR2 SVGEGT. The V end was cut by 3 bases, the J end by 2 bases, with 14 bases between. The CDR3 totals 16 residues. CDR3 nucleotide sequence: TGTGCCAGCAGTTATCTTCAGGGTCGGGCTGGAAACACCATATATTTT. It is translated as CASSYLQGRAGNTIYF.

This chain links TRBV23-1 with TRBJ2-1, with TRBD2 matching over 11 bases. TRBV23-1 is noted as an ORF with a role that remains uncertain. The CDR3 loop spans 17 amino acids. Trimming cost V 3 bases and J 8 bases; bases outside gene matches: 12. CDR3 nucleotides: TGCGCCAGCAGTCACCCCATCCATAGCGGGAGGGTCGATGAGCAGTTCTTC. Its protein product is CASSHPIHSGRVDEQFF.

This clonotype has just a few counts. CDR3: CASRQRTSIDEQYF. DNA for the CDR3: TGTGCCAGCCGACAAAGGACTTCCATCGACGAGCAGTACTTC. The gene calls are TRBV12-3 or TRBV12-4 and TRBJ2-7, with a weak D call TRBD2 (5 bases). V was trimmed by 8 bases and J by 5 bases, leaving 19 bases between them. The CDR3 runs 14 residues.

This clonotype was counted a few times. This chain connects TRBV5-5 to TRBJ2-2; weak D call: TRBD2 (5 bases). Germline CDR1 and CDR2: SGHKS and YYEKEE (reference sequence). V shed 3 bases and J shed 7 bases, with 7 bases lying between them. The CDR3 is 12 residues long. CDR3 bases: TGTGCCAGCAGCTGGGGAGTCGGGGAGCTGTTTTTT. As protein: CASSWGVGELFF.

Points on this clonotype: An end of the junction does not agree with germline; a read error may underlie this. The chain links TRBV5-5 to TRBJ2-1, with TRBD2 matching over 14 bases. The CDR3 spans 16 residues. The germline V gene encodes CDR1 SGHKS and CDR2 YYEKEE (reference sequence). In nucleotides, the CDR3 is TGTGCCAGCAGCGCGACGACTAGCGGGAGGGCCAATGAGCATCACTTC. Translated, it gives CASSATTSGRANEHHF.

The rearrangement joins TRBV5-1 to TRBJ2-7, with TRBD1 matching over 8 bases. The germline V gene encodes CDR1 SGHRS and CDR2 YFSETQ. The CDR3 is 14 amino acids. Germline trimming cut 3 bases from V and 4 bases from J; bases unmatched to any gene: 6. This CDR3 reads CASSSRTGRYEQYF. CDR3 DNA sequence: TGCGCCAGCAGCTCAAGGACAGGGAGATACGAGCAGTACTTC.

V is TRBV5-5 and J is TRBJ2-1, with D unresolved. Per germline, CDR1 SGHKS and CDR2 YYEKEE (reference sequence). CDR3 length: 14 amino acids. V was shortened by 0 bases and J by 3 bases, with 7 bases between the two germline ends. The DNA of the CDR3 is TGTGCCAGCAGCTTGGTGTGGGTCTACAATGAGCAGTTCTTC. Residues: CASSLVWVYNEQFF.

This clonotype was recorded many times. The rearrangement links TRBV5-1 to TRBJ2-7; D ambiguous. Trimming removed 4 bases from V and 3 bases from J, with 14 bases in between. This CDR3 contains 14 residues. CDR1 SGHRS and CDR2 YFSETQ come from the germline V gene. The DNA of the CDR3 is TGCGCCAGCAGCAAATGGCTAGACCACTACGAGCAGTACTTC. This sequence encodes CASSKWLDHYEQYF.

The chain links TRBV5-1 to TRBJ2-7; D may correspond to TRBD1 or TRBD2 (6 bases each). Germline-derived CDR1 and CDR2 are SGHRS and YFSETQ. The V end was cut by 6 bases, the J end by 6 bases, with 16 bases between. The CDR3 is 13 residues long. CDR3 residues: CASMAQGTSEQYF. CDR3 DNA sequence: TGCGCCAGCATGGCGCAGGGGACTTCCGAGCAGTACTTC.

This chain uses TRBV7-9 with TRBJ2-4; D tentatively fits TRBD1 or TRBD2 (6 bases each). The germline CDR1 and CDR2 sequences are SEHNR and FQNEAQ (reference sequence). V lost 1 base to trimming and J lost 8 bases, with 15 bases between them. This CDR3 comprises 15 residues. CDR3 nucleotide sequence: TGTGCCAGCAGCTTAGTAGGGGGGTTCAGGGACATTCAGTACTTC. Translation: CASSLVGGFRDIQYF.

This clonotype was recorded many times. The chain combines TRBV10-3 with TRBJ2-3, with TRBD1 as a possible D gene (6 bases). The CDR3 loop spans 14 amino acids. The V gene's germline CDR1 is ENHRY and CDR2 SYGVKD. V lost 5 bases, J lost 4 bases, and 13 bases lay in between. CDR3 DNA sequence: TGTGCCATCAGTACAGGGTTGACCGCAGATACGCAGTATTTT. Translation: CAISTGLTADTQYF.

This clonotype was counted between two and nine times. V is TRBV2 and J is TRBJ2-5; 16 positions match TRBD2. Germline values: CDR1 SNHLY, CDR2 FYNNEI. The J segment lost 2 bases and the V segment lost 0 bases, leaving 12 bases of the junction unmatched. The length of the CDR3 is 21 residues. CDR3: CASSEALRGTSGRATQETQYF. The CDR3 bases are TGTGCCAGCAGTGAAGCGCTTCGGGGGACTAGCGGGAGGGCCACACAAGAGACCCAGTACTTC.

This clonotype was seen a handful of times. The chain is built from TRBV12-3 or TRBV12-4 and TRBJ2-3; D may match TRBD1 or TRBD2 (6 bases each). This CDR3 contains 16 residues. Trimming took off 5 bases at V and 4 bases at J, with 19 bases between the two ends. The CDR3 coding sequence is TGTGCCAGCAGTGGTCCGCCTGGGGGGCTTGCAGATACGCAGTATTTT. This codes for CASSGPPGGLADTQYF.

V is TRBV20-1 and J is TRBJ2-3; TRBD2 is a possible D gene (6 bases). This CDR3 has 15 amino acids. Germline values: CDR1 DFQATT, CDR2 SNEGSKA (reference sequence). V was pared by 6 bases and J by 2 bases, with 18 bases between. CDR3 sequence (DNA): TGCAGTGCCCCCGCTAGCGCCCGACCCACAGATACGCAGTATTTT. This codes for CSAPASARPTDTQYF.

The chain uses TRBV5-6 and TRBJ1-2; the D gene is possibly TRBD1 (5 bases). V lost 2 bases and J lost 2, with 19 bases in between. The CDR3 length is 17 residues. The germline V gene has CDR1 SGHDT and CDR2 YYEEEE. As DNA, the CDR3 is TGTGCCAGCAGCTTCTCCCGAGGGGCCCCAAACAACTATGGCTACACCTTC. Protein sequence: CASSFSRGAPNNYGYTF.

J is TRBJ2-1 and V is TRBV5-1; TRBD2 agrees at 12 bases. V trimming: 3 bases; J trimming: 7 bases; junction bases outside the gene matches: 17. The V gene's germline CDR1 is SGHRS and CDR2 YFSETQ. The length of the CDR3 is 19 residues. This CDR3 is CASSSSPLITSGRKNEQFF. Written as DNA, the CDR3 is TGCGCCAGCAGCTCCTCTCCCCTTATTACTAGCGGGAGGAAGAATGAGCAGTTCTTC.

This clonotype was detected only once. A much larger clone differs by one base, so this may be a read error. The V call is TRBV27, the J call TRBJ2-1; D call uncertain. The CDR3 totals 12 residues. Trimming cost V 2 bases and J 9 bases, with 8 bases left between them. Germline V lookup: CDR1 MNHEY, CDR2 SMNVEV (reference sequence). As DNA, the CDR3 is TGTGCCAGCAGTTTAAATTGGGGTGAGCAGTTCTTC. This gives the protein CASSLNWGEQFF.

The chain is built from TRBV5-1 and TRBJ2-7; 7 nucleotides align to TRBD1. With V trimmed by 2 bases and J by 6 bases, 5 bases remained unmatched. Germline V gene lookup returns CDR1 SGHRS and CDR2 YFSETQ. The CDR3 extends over 13 amino acids. The CDR3 DNA is TGCGCCAGCAGCTTTGGACAGGTTTTCGAGCAGTACTTC. This sequence encodes CASSFGQVFEQYF.